This record covers a single T cell receptor (beta chain). Its antigen is still unknown. The CDR3 has 17 residues. CDR1 SGHVS and CDR2 FNYEAQ come from the germline V gene. V lost 3 bases and J lost 3; bases outside the gene matches: 10. A quantitative 5'-RACE method, one with molecular barcodes, was used to make TCR beta libraries. Via MiXCR, TCRdb re-called the 5' RACE reads, giving one row per CDR3 protein. The sample holds 350,000 to 450,000 distinct CDR3 sequences, 20% to 25% seen once. This sample stems from a study of CD8 T cells in ankylosing spondylitis. General study results and limits: Earlier literature documents some of the motif variants in reactive arthritis synovial fluid and blood. Reportedly, disease-linked clones are significantly enriched in ankylosing spondylitis patients' matched synovial fluid. Seemingly distinctive of ankylosing spondylitis blood was a TCR beta motif formed by eight highly homologous variants.

The V call is TRBV7-6, the J call TRBJ2-7, with 11 bases fitting TRBD1. This TCR was recovered from a male donor with ankylosing spondylitis or in good health (not recorded which). The sequenced sample was blood, either unsorted or a sorted T cell fraction (not recorded which). CDR3 bases: TGTGCCAGCAGCTTGGAAGAACCCGGGACAGGGGGCTACGAGCAGTACTTC. It specifies CASSLEEPGTGGYEQYF.